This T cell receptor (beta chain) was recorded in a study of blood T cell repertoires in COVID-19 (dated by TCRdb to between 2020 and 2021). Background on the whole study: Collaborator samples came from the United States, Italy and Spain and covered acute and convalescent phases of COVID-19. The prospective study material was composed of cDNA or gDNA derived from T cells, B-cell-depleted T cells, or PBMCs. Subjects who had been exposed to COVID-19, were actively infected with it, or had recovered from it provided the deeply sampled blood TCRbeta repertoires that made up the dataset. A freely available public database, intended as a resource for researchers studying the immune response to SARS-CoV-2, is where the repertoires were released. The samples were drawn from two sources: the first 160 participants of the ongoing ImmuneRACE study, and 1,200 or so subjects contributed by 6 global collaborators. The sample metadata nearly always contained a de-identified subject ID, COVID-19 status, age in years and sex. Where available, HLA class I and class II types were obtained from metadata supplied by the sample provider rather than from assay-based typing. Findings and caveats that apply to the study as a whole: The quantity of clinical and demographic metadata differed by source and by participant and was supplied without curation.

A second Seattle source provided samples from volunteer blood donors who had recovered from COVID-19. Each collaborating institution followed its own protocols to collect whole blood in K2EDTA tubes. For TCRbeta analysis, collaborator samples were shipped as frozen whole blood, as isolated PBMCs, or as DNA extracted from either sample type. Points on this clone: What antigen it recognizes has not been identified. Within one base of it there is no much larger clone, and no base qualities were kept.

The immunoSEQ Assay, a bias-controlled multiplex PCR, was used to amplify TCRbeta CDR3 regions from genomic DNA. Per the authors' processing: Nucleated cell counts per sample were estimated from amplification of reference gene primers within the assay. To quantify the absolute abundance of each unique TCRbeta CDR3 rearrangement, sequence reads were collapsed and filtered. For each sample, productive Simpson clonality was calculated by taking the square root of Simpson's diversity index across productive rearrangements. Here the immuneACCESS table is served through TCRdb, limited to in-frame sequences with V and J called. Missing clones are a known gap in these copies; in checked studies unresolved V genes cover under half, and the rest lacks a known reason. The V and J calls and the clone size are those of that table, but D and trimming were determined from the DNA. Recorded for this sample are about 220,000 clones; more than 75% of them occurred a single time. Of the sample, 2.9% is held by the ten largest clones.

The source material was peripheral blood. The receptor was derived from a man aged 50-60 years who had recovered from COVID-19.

The CDR3 region: CASSFLTGSYEQYF. The DNA sequence reads TGTGCCAGCAGCTTCCTGACAGGGTCCTACGAGCAGTACTTC. Here the chain combines TRBV5-6 and TRBJ2-7; TRBD1 lines up with 7 middle nucleotides. The germline V gene yields SGHDT for CDR1 and YYEEEE for CDR2. The germline V and J ends show losses of 2 bases and 1 base respectively, and no gene match explains 3 bases of the junction. The cysteine opens and the phenylalanine closes a CDR3 of 14 amino acids. The kept DNA is CDR3 alone, 42 bases in frame from the first base.